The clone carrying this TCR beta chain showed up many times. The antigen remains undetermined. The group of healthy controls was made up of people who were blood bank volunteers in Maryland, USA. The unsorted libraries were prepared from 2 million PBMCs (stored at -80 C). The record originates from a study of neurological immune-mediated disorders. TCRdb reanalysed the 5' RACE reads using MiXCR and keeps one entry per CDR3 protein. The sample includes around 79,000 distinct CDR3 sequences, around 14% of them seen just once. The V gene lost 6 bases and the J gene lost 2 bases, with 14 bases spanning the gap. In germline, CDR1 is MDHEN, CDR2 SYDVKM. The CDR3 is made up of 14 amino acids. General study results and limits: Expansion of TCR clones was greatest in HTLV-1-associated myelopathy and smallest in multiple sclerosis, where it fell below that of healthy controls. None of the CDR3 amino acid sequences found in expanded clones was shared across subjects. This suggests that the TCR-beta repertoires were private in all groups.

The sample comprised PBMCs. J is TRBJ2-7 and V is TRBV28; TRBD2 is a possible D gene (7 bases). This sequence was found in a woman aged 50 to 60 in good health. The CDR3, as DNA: TGTGCCAGCAGAAGAACGGGGGGCCCCTACGAGCAGTACTTC. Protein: CASRRTGGPYEQYF.